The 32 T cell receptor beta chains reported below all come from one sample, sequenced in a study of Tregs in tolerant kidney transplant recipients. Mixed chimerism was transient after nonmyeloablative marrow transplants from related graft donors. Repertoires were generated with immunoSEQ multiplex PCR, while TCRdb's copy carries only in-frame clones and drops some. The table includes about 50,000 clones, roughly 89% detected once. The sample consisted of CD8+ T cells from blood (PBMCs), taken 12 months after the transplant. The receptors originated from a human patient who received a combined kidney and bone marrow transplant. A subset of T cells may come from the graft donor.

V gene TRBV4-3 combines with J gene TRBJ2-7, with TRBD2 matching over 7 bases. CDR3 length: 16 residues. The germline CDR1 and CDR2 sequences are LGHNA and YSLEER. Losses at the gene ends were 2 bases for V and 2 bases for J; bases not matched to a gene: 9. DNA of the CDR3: TGCGCCAGCAGCCAACAAACACGGGGGGAAGCCTACGAGCAGTACTTC. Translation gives CASSQQTRGEAYEQYF.

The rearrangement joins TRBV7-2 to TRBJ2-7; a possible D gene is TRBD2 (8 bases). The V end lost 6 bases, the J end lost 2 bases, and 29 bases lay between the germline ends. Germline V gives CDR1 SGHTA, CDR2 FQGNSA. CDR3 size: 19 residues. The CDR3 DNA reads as TGTGCCAGCAGGACAACAGGGGAGGAGTGGCCGGGAGGGCCCTACGAGCAGTACTTC. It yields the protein CASRTTGEEWPGGPYEQYF.

The DNA for the CDR3 is TGCGCCAGCTTGGCCACCACCAACAATGAGCAGTTCTTC. Protein: CASLATTNNEQFF. The chain is built from TRBV10-1 and TRBJ2-1; D ambiguous. The ends were cut back, 8 bases at V and 5 bases at J, with 13 bases in the middle. CDR1 and CDR2 from the germline V gene are WNHNN and SYGVQD (reference sequence). This CDR3 is 13 amino acids long.

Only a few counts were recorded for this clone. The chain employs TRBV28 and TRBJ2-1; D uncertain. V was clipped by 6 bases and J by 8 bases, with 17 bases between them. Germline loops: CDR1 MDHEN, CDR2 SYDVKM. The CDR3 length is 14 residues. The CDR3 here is CASSPASLGDEQFF. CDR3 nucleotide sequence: TGTGCCAGCAGCCCAGCCTCCTTAGGAGATGAGCAGTTCTTC.

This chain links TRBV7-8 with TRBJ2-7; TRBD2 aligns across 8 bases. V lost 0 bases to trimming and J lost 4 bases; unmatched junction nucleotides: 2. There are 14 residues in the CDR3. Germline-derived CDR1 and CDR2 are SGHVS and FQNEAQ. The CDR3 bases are TGTGCCAGCAGCTTAGCCTCGGGGGGGTACGAGCAGTACTTC. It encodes CASSLASGGYEQYF.

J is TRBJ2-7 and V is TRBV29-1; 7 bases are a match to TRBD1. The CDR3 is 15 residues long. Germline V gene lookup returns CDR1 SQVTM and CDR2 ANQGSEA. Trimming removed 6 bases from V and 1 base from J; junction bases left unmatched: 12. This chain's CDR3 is CSVPGKGGMSYEQYF. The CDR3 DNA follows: TGCAGCGTCCCAGGGAAAGGGGGCATGTCCTACGAGCAGTACTTC.

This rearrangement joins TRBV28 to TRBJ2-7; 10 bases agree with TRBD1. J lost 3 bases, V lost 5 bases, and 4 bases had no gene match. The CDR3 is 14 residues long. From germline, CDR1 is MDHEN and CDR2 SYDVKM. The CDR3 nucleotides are TGTGCCAGCAGTGGACAGGGGGTAAACTACGAGCAGTACTTC. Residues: CASSGQGVNYEQYF. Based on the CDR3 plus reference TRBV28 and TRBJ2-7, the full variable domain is DVKVTQSSRYLVKRTGEKVFLECVQDMDHENMFWYRQDPGLGLRLIYFSYDVKMKEKGDIPEGYSVSREKKERFSLILESASTNQTSMYLCASSGQGVNYEQYFGPGTRLTVT.

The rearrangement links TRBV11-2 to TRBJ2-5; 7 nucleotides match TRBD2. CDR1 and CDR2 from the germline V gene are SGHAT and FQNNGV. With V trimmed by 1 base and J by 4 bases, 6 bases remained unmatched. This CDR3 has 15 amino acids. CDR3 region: CASSLGPSSGETQYF. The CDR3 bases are TGTGCCAGCAGCTTAGGTCCTTCTAGCGGAGAGACCCAGTACTTC.

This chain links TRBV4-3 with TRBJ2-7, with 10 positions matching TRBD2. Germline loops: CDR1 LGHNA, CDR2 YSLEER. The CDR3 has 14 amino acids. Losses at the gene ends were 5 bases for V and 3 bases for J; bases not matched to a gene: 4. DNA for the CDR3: TGCGCCAGCAGCGTGGCTAGCGGGAGCTACGAGCAGTACTTC. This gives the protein CASSVASGSYEQYF.

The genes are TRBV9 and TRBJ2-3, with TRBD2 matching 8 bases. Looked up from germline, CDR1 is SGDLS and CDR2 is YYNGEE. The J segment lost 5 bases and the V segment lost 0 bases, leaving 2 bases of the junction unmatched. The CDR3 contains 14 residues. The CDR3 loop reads CASSVVGGVDTQYF. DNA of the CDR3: TGTGCCAGCAGCGTAGTCGGGGGGGTAGATACGCAGTATTTT.

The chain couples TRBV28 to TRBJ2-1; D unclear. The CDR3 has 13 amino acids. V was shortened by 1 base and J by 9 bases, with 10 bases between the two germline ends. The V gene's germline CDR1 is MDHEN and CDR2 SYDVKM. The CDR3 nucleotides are TGTGCCAGCAGTTTATATACCGGTTCTGAGCAGTTCTTC. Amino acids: CASSLYTGSEQFF.

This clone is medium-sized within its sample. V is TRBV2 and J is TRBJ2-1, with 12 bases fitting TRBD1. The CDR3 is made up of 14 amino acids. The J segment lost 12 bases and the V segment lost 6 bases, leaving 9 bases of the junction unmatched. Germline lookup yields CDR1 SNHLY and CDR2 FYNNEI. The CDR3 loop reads CASRGRDRGRGQFF. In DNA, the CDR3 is TGTGCCAGCAGGGGCCGGGACAGGGGGCGCGGGCAGTTCTTC.

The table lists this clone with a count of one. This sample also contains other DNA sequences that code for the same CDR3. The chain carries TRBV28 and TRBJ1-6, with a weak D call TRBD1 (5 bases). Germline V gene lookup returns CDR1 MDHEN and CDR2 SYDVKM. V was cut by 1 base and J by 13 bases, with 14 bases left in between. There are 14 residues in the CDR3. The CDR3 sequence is CASSLSGSSSPLHF. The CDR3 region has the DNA TGTGCCAGCAGTTTATCAGGGTCGAGTTCCCCCCTCCACTTT.

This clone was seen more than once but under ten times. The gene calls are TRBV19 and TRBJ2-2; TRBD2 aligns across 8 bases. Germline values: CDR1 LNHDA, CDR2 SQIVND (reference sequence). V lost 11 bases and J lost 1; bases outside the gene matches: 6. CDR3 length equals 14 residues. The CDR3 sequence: CAAGGGGNTGELFF. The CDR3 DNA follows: TGTGCCGCGGGGGGCGGGGGGAACACCGGGGAGCTGTTTTTT.

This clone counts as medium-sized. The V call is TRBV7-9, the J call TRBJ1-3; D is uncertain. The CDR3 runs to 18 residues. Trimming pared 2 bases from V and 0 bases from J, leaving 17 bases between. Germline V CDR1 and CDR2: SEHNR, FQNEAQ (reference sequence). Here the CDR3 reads CASSLPRDTPSSGNTIYF. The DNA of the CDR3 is TGTGCCAGCAGCTTACCCCGAGACACACCTTCCTCTGGAAACACCATATATTTT.

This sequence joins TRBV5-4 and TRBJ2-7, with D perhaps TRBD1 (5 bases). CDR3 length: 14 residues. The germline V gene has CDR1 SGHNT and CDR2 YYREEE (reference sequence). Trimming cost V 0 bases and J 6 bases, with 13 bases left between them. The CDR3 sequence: CASSLGGQGGEQYF. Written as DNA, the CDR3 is TGTGCCAGCAGCTTGGGTGGGCAGGGTGGCGAGCAGTACTTC.

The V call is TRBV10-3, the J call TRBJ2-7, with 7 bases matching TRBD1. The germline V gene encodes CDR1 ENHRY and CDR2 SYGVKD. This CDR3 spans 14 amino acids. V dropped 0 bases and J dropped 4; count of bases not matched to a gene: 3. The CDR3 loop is CAISESDRIYEQYF. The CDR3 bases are TGTGCCATCAGTGAGTCGGACAGGATTTACGAGCAGTACTTC.

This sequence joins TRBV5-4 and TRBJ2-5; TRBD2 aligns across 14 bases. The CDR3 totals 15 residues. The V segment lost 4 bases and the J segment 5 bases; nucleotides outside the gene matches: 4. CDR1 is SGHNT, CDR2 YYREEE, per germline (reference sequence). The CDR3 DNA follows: TGTGCCAGCAGCCAGGGACTAGCGGGAGTGGAGACCCAGTACTTC. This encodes CASSQGLAGVETQYF.

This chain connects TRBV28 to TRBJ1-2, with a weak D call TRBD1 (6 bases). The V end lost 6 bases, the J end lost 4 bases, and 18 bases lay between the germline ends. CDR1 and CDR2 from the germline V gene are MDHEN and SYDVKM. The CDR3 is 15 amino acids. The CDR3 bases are TGTGCCAGCAGGTCGACAGGCCTGGTCACCTATGGCTACACCTTC. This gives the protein CASRSTGLVTYGYTF.

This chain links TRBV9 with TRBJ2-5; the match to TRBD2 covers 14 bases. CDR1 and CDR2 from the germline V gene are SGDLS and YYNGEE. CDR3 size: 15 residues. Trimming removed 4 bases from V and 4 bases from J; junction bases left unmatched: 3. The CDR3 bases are TGTGCCAGCAGCCCCGGGACTAGCGGGGGAGAGACCCAGTACTTC. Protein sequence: CASSPGTSGGETQYF.

The CDR3 nucleotides are TGTGCCAGCAGTTCCATCGACAGCTATGGCTACACCTTC. Encoded protein: CASSSIDSYGYTF. The chain uses TRBV27 and TRBJ1-2, with D possibly TRBD1 on 5 matching bases. The CDR3 loop spans 13 amino acids. Germline V gene sequence: CDR1 MNHEY, CDR2 SMNVEV (reference sequence). Trimming cost V 4 bases and J 4 bases, with 10 bases left between them.

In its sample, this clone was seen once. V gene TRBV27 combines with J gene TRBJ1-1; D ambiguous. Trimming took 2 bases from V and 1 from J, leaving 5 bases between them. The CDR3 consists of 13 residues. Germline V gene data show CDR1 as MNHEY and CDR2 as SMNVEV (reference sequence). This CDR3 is CASSLGRNTEAFF. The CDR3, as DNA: TGTGCCAGCAGTTTAGGGAGGAACACTGAAGCTTTCTTT.

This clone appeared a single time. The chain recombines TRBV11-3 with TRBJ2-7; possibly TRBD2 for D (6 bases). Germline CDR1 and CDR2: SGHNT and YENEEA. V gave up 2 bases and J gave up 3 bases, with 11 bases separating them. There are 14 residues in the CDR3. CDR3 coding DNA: TGTGCCAGCAGCTTACGCGGGGTTGACTACGAGCAGTACTTC. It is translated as CASSLRGVDYEQYF.

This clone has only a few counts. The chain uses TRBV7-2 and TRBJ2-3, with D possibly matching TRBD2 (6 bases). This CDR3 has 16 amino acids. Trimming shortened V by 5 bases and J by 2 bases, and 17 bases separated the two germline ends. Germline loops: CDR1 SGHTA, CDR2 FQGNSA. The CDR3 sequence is CASSPGAGLLTDTQYF. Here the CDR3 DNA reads TGTGCCAGCAGCCCTGGGGCGGGGTTACTCACAGATACGCAGTATTTT.

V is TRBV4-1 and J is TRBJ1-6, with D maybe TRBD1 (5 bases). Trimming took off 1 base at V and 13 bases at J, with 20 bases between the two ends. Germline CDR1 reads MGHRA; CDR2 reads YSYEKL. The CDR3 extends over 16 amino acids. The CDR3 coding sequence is TGCGCCAGCAGCCAAGGTCATGGTCTCTCTGGGGGGCCCCTCCACTTT. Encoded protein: CASSQGHGLSGGPLHF.

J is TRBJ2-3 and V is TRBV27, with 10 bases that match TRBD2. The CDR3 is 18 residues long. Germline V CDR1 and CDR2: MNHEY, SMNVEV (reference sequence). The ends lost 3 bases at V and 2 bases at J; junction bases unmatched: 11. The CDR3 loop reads CASSFGLAGALPTDTQYF. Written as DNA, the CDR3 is TGTGCCAGCAGTTTTGGGCTAGCGGGGGCTCTTCCCACAGATACGCAGTATTTT.

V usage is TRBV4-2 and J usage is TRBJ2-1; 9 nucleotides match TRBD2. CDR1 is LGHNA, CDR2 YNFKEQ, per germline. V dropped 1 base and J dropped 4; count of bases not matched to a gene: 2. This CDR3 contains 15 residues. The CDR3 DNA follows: TGTGCCAGCAGCCAAGGTAGCGGGAGATACAATGAGCAGTTCTTC. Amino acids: CASSQGSGRYNEQFF.

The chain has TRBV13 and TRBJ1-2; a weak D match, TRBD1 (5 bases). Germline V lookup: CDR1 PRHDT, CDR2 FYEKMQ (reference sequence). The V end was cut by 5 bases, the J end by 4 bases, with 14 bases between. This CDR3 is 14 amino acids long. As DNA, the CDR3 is TGTGCCAGCAGCCAAGGCCAGGGATTCTATGGCTACACCTTC. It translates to CASSQGQGFYGYTF. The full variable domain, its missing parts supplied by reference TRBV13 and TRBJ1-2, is AAGVIQSPRHLIKEKRETATLKCYPIPRHDTVYWYQQGPGQDPQFLISFYEKMQSDKGSIPDRFSAQQFSDYHSELNMSSLELGDSALYFCASSQGQGFYGYTFGSGTRLTVV.

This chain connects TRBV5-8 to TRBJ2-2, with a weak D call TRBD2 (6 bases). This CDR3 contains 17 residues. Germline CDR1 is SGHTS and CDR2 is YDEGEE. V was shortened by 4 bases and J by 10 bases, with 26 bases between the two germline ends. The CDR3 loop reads CASSAGRVRGSSEELFF. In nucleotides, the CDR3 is TGTGCCAGCAGCGCTGGAAGAGTACGGGGGAGTTCGGAGGAGCTGTTTTTT.

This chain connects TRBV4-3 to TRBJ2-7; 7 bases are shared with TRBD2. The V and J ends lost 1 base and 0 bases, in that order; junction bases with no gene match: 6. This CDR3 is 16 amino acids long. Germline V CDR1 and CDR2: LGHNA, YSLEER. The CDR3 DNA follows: TGCGCCAGCAGCCAAGGCCTAGCGGAACCCTCCTACGAGCAGTACTTC. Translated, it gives CASSQGLAEPSYEQYF.

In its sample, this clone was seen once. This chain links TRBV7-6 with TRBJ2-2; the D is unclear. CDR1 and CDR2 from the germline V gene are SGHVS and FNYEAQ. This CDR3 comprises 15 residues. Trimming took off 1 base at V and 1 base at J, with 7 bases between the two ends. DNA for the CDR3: TGTGCCAGCAGCTTAGGGGCCGAGAACACCGGGGAGCTGTTTTTT. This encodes CASSLGAENTGELFF.

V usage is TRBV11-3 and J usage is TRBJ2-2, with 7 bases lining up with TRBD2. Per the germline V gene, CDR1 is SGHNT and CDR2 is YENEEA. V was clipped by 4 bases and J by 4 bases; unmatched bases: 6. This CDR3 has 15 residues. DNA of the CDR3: TGTGCCAGCAGCTCGAGGAGGGAGGGCACCGGGGAGCTGTTTTTT. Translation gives CASSSRREGTGELFF.